Shown below are 24 T cell receptor beta chains from a single sample sequenced in a study of T cells in tuberculosis. The protocol was immunoSEQ multiplex PCR, while the TCRdb copy is restricted to in-frame clones and leaves out a portion. Among roughly 30,000 clones listed, roughly 90% were seen once. Sequencing was done on a sample of PBMCs. All receptors derive from a donor aged 10 to 29 with latent tuberculosis or without tuberculosis infection.

The chain employs TRBV7-2 and TRBJ1-4, with TRBD1 matching 7 bases. Germline V gene lookup returns CDR1 SGHTA and CDR2 FQGNSA. Trimming took 4 bases from V and 10 from J; bases not matched to a gene: 9. The CDR3 contains 14 residues. Here the CDR3 reads CASSSGDSVGKLFF. CDR3 DNA: TGTGCCAGCAGCTCTGGGGACAGTGTAGGAAAACTGTTTTTT.

The V gene is TRBV28, the J gene TRBJ1-1; maybe TRBD1 (6 bases). CDR1 and CDR2 from the germline V gene are MDHEN and SYDVKM. This CDR3 is built from 17 residues. Deletions cut 10 bases from V and 1 base from J, with 25 bases between. Written as DNA, the CDR3 is TGTGCCATCCAGCCTACTCTTCAGGGGAATCGGAACACTGAAGCTTTCTTT. Translated, it gives CAIQPTLQGNRNTEAFF. The whole variable domain, remainder taken from reference TRBV28 and TRBJ1-1, is DVKVTQSSRYLVKRTGEKVFLECVQDMDHENMFWYRQDPGLGLRLIYFSYDVKMKEKGDIPEGYSVSREKKERFSLILESASTNQTSMYLCAIQPTLQGNRNTEAFFGQGTRLTVV.

The V call is TRBV4-3, the J call TRBJ1-2; 8 bases are a match to TRBD1. The CDR3 loop spans 17 amino acids. The V and J ends lost 1 base and 7 bases, in that order; junction bases with no gene match: 14. In germline, CDR1 is LGHNA, CDR2 YSLEER. The CDR3 loop is CASSQAWTRTGFSGYTF. CDR3 in DNA: TGCGCCAGCAGCCAAGCATGGACCCGGACAGGGTTCTCTGGCTACACCTTC.

The V gene is TRBV9, the J gene TRBJ2-2; D is uncertain. Looked up from germline, CDR1 is SGDLS and CDR2 is YYNGEE. CDR3 length: 15 amino acids. Between the trimmed V and J ends, which lost 4 bases and 4 bases, there was a span of 14 bases. The CDR3 protein is CASSPQTASTGELFF. In nucleotides, the CDR3 is TGTGCCAGCAGCCCCCAAACAGCTTCCACCGGGGAGCTGTTTTTT.

This clone occurred a few times. The chain combines TRBV5-1 with TRBJ1-5; D is unclear. From germline, CDR1 is SGHRS and CDR2 YFSETQ. V lost 7 bases and J 0 bases, leaving 14 bases between the germline ends. This CDR3 contains 15 residues. The CDR3 region is CASALGEYSNQPQHF. The CDR3 DNA reads as TGCGCCAGCGCCCTCGGAGAATATAGCAATCAGCCCCAGCATTTT.

The chain links TRBV2 to TRBJ2-5, with D unclear. The CDR3 spans 16 residues. V gave up 2 bases and J gave up 4 bases, with 17 bases separating them. Germline V lookup: CDR1 SNHLY, CDR2 FYNNEI. The CDR3 nucleotides read TGTGCCAGCAGTGAAATTGGATCCCCAAGGAGAGAGACCCAGTACTTC. Translating it yields CASSEIGSPRRETQYF.

This clone was seen a single time. The chain employs TRBV27 and TRBJ2-5; no firm D call. CDR3 length equals 13 residues. V dropped 4 bases and J dropped 7 bases, with 13 bases sitting between them. Germline CDR1 is MNHEY and CDR2 is SMNVEV (reference sequence). In nucleotides, the CDR3 is TGTGCCAGCAGTTCATCGGTATCGGGGACCCAGTACTTC. Residues: CASSSSVSGTQYF.

The chain employs TRBV6-5 and TRBJ2-2, with a tentative D call TRBD1 (6 bases). V was trimmed by 0 bases and J by 5 bases, leaving 10 bases between them. CDR1 and CDR2 from the germline V gene are MNHEY and SVGAGI. The CDR3 consists of 15 residues. CDR3 bases: TGTGCCAGCAGTTACTCAGGGGGTCGGACCGGGGAGCTGTTTTTT. It is translated as CASSYSGGRTGELFF.

The V call is TRBV6-5, the J call TRBJ1-2; maybe TRBD1 (5 bases). The CDR3 runs to 14 residues. In germline, CDR1 is MNHEY, CDR2 SVGAGI. V was shortened by 2 bases and J by 4 bases, with 11 bases between the two germline ends. The CDR3 DNA sequence: TGTGCCAGCAGTTACGATCAGGGTCCCTATGGCTACACCTTC. Amino acids: CASSYDQGPYGYTF.

This chain links TRBV28 with TRBJ2-5, with a possible D match to TRBD1 (5 bases). From germline, CDR1 is MDHEN and CDR2 SYDVKM. This CDR3 comprises 14 residues. V lost 5 bases and J 2 bases, leaving 12 bases between the germline ends. CDR3 in amino acids: CASSLQGRQETQYF. CDR3 bases: TGTGCCAGCAGTCTCCAGGGTCGGCAAGAGACCCAGTACTTC.

The V gene is TRBV5-8, the J gene TRBJ2-3; D might be TRBD2 (6 bases). The V and J ends lost 2 bases and 6 bases respectively, with 16 bases between them. CDR1 and CDR2 (germline): SGHTS, YDEGEE. The CDR3 extends over 15 amino acids. DNA of the CDR3: TGTGCCAGCAGCTTACCCGACCTCGGAGGGGATACGCAGTATTTT. Encoded protein: CASSLPDLGGDTQYF. The full variable domain, in which reference TRBV5-8 and TRBJ2-3 provide the parts outside the CDR3, is EAGVTQSPTHLIKTRGQQATLRCSPISGHTSVYWYQQALGLGLQFLLWYDEGEERNRGNFPPRFSGRQFPNYSSELNVNALELEDSALYLCASSLPDLGGDTQYFGPGTRLTVL.

The chain uses TRBV7-2 and TRBJ2-1; 9 bases are shared with TRBD2. The CDR3 has 15 amino acids. Trimming took 2 bases from V and 5 from J; bases not matched to a gene: 4. Germline lookup yields CDR1 SGHTA and CDR2 FQGNSA. CDR3 nucleotide sequence: TGTGCCAGCAGCTTATCGGGACTAGCAAACAATGAGCAGTTCTTC. It codes for CASSLSGLANNEQFF.

The rearrangement uses TRBV5-1 and TRBJ2-1; 10 bases fit TRBD2. Germline V gene data show CDR1 as SGHRS and CDR2 as YFSETQ. Trimming at V came to 4 bases and at J to 8 bases, leaving 12 bases not matched to a gene. The CDR3 consists of 16 residues. The CDR3 reads CASSMVSGGAVDEQFF. The CDR3 nucleotides read TGCGCCAGCAGCATGGTGAGCGGGGGGGCAGTGGATGAGCAGTTCTTC. The full variable domain, completed using reference TRBV5-1 and TRBJ2-1, is KAGVTQTPRYLIKTRGQQVTLSCSPISGHRSVSWYQQTPGQGLQFLFEYFSETQRNKGNFPGRFSGRQFSNSRSEMNVSTLELGDSALYLCASSMVSGGAVDEQFFGPGTRLTVL.

CDR3 region: CASSPEADRLYEQYF. CDR3 coding DNA: TGTGCCAGCTCACCGGAAGCGGACAGATTGTACGAGCAGTACTTC. The rearrangement uses TRBV18 and TRBJ2-7; D is perhaps TRBD1 (6 bases). Germline V gives CDR1 KGHSH, CDR2 LQKENI. This CDR3 is 15 amino acids long. Trimming took 3 bases from V and 4 from J, leaving 16 bases between them.

This clone appeared a single time. The chain carries TRBV2 and TRBJ1-5; a possible D gene is TRBD1 (5 bases). V lost 2 bases to trimming and J lost 7 bases, with 15 bases between them. This CDR3 has 15 amino acids. Germline lookup yields CDR1 SNHLY and CDR2 FYNNEI. The CDR3 loop is CASSEMGLTRQPQHF. DNA for the CDR3: TGTGCCAGCAGTGAAATGGGGCTAACCCGCCAGCCCCAGCATTTT.

This chain joins TRBV7-3 and TRBJ1-2; D remains unclear. V was trimmed by 6 bases and J by 5 bases, leaving 13 bases between them. The length of the CDR3 is 13 residues. Germline-derived CDR1 and CDR2 are SGHTA and FQGTGA. Here the CDR3 reads CASSRGSEYGYTF. The CDR3 nucleotides read TGTGCCAGCAGTCGTGGCAGTGAATATGGCTACACCTTC.

The count of this clone is one. J is TRBJ1-6 and V is TRBV7-9, with 8 bases aligning to TRBD1. This CDR3 is built from 16 residues. J lost 11 bases, V lost 5 bases, and 14 bases had no gene match. Germline V lookup: CDR1 SEHNR, CDR2 FQNEAQ (reference sequence). Here the CDR3 reads CASSPLDRELRPPLHF. CDR3 DNA sequence: TGTGCCAGCAGCCCCCTGGACAGGGAATTAAGACCACCCCTCCACTTT.

This clone was observed a few times. This chain connects TRBV4-3 to TRBJ2-7; 8 positions agree with TRBD2. Germline trimming cut 4 bases from V and 9 bases from J; bases unmatched to any gene: 17. This CDR3 is 16 amino acids long. CDR1 is LGHNA, CDR2 YSLEER, per germline. The CDR3 nucleotides are TGCGCCAGCAGCCGAGCCCCCGGGACTAGATATTCGGGGCAGTACTTC. This translates into CASSRAPGTRYSGQYF.

The chain recombines TRBV5-6 with TRBJ2-3, with D possibly matching TRBD2 (5 bases). Deletions cut 4 bases from V and 0 bases from J, with 18 bases between. The CDR3 totals 17 residues. Germline values: CDR1 SGHDT, CDR2 YYEEEE. This chain's CDR3 is CASSDPSRRSSTDTQYF. The CDR3 DNA reads as TGTGCCAGCAGCGACCCCTCGCGGAGGAGTAGCACAGATACGCAGTATTTT.

This chain connects TRBV19 to TRBJ2-1, with 7 positions matching TRBD2. Trimming cost V 3 bases and J 2 bases; bases outside gene matches: 4. Germline V gene lookup returns CDR1 LNHDA and CDR2 SQIVND (reference sequence). The CDR3 covers 15 residues. CDR3 sequence: CASSIAGLPYNEQFF. The CDR3 coding sequence is TGTGCCAGTAGTATCGCGGGACTACCCTACAATGAGCAGTTCTTC.

The gene calls are TRBV28 and TRBJ2-1, with D tentatively TRBD2 (7 bases). Per germline, CDR1 MDHEN and CDR2 SYDVKM. The CDR3 contains 16 residues. The ends were cut back, 2 bases at V and 8 bases at J, with 19 bases in the middle. The CDR3 protein is CASSLIGGLGRDEQFF. Here the CDR3 DNA reads TGTGCCAGCAGTTTAATAGGGGGTTTGGGGAGGGATGAGCAGTTCTTC.

The rearrangement uses TRBV10-2 and TRBJ1-2; tentative D call: TRBD1 (5 bases). The V end lost 6 bases, the J end lost 3 bases, and 8 bases lay between the germline ends. This CDR3 contains 12 residues. Germline V gene data show CDR1 as WSHSY and CDR2 as SAAADI. The DNA of the CDR3 is TGCGCCAGCAGGCGGGACGACTATGGCTACACCTTC. Its translation: CASRRDDYGYTF.

The chain couples TRBV6-1 to TRBJ1-2, with D perhaps matching TRBD1 (6 bases). The germline V and J ends were trimmed by 5 bases and 8 bases, with 15 bases remaining between them. Germline assignment: CDR1 MNHNS and CDR2 SASEGT. CDR3 size: 13 residues. The CDR3, as DNA: TGTGCCAGCAGTACAAGGGGGGGATCCGGCTACACCTTC. Protein: CASSTRGGSGYTF.

The V gene is TRBV7-8, the J gene TRBJ2-7, with D perhaps matching TRBD2 (6 bases). Trimming pared 4 bases from V and 9 bases from J, leaving 16 bases between. Per the germline V gene, CDR1 is SGHVS and CDR2 is FQNEAQ. The CDR3 covers 13 residues. CDR3 DNA sequence: TGTGCCAGCAGCTCGCTGACCGGGGGTGGGCAGTACTTC. It translates to CASSSLTGGGQYF.